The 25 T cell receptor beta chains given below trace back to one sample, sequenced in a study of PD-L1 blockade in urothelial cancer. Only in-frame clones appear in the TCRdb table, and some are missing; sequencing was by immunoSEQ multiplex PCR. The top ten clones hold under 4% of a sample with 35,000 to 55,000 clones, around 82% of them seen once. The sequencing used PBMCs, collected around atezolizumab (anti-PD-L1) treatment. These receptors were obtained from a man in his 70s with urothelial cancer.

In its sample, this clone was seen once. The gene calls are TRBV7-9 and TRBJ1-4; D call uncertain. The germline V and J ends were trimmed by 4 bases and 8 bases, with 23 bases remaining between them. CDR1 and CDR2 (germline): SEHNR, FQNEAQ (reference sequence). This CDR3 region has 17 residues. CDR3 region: CASSSRSGGVGGEKLFF. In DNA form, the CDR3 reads TGTGCCAGCAGCTCCAGGTCGGGAGGCGTCGGAGGGGAAAAACTGTTTTTT.

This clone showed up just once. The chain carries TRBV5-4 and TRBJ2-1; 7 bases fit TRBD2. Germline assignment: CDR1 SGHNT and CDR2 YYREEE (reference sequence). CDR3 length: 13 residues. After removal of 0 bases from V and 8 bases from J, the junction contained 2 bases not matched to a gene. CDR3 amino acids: CASSLALADEQFF. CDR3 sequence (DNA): TGTGCCAGCAGCTTGGCCCTAGCGGATGAGCAGTTCTTC.

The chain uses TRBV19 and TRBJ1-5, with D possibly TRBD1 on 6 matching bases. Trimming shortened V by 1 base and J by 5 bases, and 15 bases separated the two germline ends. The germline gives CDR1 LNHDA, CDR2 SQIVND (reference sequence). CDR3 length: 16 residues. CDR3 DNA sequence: TGTGCCAGTAGTATAGTTGGGGGCAGGGCCCATCAGCCCCAGCATTTT. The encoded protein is CASSIVGGRAHQPQHF.

CDR3: CASSSGPTVTDTQYF. CDR3 nucleotide sequence: TGTGCCAGCAGCTCAGGTCCCACAGTCACAGATACGCAGTATTTT. V gene TRBV9 combines with J gene TRBJ2-3; D unclear. The length of the CDR3 is 15 residues. V shed 4 bases and J shed 2 bases, with 14 bases lying between them. CDR1 and CDR2 from the germline V gene are SGDLS and YYNGEE.

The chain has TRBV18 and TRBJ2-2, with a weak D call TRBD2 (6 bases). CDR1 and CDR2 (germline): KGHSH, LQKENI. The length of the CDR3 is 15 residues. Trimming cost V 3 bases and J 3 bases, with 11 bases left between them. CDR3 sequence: CASSPRDGDTGELFF. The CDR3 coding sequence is TGTGCCAGCTCACCGCGGGATGGGGACACCGGGGAGCTGTTTTTT.

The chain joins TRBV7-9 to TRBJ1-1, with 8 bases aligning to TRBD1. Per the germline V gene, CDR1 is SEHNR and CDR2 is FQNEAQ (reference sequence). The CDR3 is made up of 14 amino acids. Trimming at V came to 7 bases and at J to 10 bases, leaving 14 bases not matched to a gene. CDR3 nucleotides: TGTGCCAGCACCCCTGAGGGGCAGGGGGCTGCAGCTTTCTTT. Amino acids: CASTPEGQGAAAFF.

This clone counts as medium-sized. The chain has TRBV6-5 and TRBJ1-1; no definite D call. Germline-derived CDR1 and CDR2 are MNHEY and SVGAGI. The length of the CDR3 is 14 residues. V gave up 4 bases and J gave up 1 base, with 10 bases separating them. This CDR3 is CASSSGKSNTEAFF. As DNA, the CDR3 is TGTGCCAGCAGTTCGGGAAAATCGAACACTGAAGCTTTCTTT.

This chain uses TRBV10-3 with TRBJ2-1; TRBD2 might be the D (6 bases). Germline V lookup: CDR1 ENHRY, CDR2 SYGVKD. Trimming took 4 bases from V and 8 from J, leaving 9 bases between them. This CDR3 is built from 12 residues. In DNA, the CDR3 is TGTGCCATCAGTGGGGGGAGGTATGAGCAGTTCTTC. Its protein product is CAISGGRYEQFF.

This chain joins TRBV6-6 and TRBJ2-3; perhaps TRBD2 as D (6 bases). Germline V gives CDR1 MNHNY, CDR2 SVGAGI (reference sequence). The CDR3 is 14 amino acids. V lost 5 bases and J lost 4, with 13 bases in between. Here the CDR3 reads CASSISGEADTQYF. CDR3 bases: TGTGCCAGCAGTATCTCCGGGGAGGCAGATACGCAGTATTTT.

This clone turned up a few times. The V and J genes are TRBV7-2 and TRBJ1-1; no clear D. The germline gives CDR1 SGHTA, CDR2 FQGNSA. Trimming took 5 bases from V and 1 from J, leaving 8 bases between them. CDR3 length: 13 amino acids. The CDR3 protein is CASSAQWNTEAFF. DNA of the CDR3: TGTGCCAGCAGCGCACAGTGGAACACTGAAGCTTTCTTT.

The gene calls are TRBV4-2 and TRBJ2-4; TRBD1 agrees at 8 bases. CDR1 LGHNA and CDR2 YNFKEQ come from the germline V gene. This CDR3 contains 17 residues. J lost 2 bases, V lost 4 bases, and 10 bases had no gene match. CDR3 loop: CASSRAGQGRTKNIQYF. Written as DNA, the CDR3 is TGTGCCAGCAGCCGGGCTGGACAGGGTAGAACCAAAAACATTCAGTACTTC.

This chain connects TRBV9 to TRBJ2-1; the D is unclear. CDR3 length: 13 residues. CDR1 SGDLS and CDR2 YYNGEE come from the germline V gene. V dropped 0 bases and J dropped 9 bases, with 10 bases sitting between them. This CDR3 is CASSVEGGREQFF. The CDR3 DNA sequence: TGTGCCAGCAGCGTAGAAGGTGGGCGTGAGCAGTTCTTC.

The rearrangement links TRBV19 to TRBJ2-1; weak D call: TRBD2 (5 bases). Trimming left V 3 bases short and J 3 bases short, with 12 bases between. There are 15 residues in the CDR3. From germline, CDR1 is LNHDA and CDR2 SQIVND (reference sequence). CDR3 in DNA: TGTGCCAGTAGTATTGGCGGGCCACGCTACAATGAGCAGTTCTTC. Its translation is CASSIGGPRYNEQFF.

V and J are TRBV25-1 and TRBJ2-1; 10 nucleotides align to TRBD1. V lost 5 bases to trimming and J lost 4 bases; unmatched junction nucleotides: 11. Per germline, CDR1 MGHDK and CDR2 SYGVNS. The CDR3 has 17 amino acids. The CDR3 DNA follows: TGTGCCAGCAGTCCAAGGGGCTGGGGACAGGGGTACAATGAGCAGTTCTTC. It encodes CASSPRGWGQGYNEQFF.

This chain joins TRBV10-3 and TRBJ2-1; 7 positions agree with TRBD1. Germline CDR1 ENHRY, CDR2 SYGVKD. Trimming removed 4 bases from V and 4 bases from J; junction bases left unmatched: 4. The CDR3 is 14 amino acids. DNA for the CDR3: TGTGCCATCAGTGTCGGGACAGTTTACAATGAGCAGTTCTTC. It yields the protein CAISVGTVYNEQFF.

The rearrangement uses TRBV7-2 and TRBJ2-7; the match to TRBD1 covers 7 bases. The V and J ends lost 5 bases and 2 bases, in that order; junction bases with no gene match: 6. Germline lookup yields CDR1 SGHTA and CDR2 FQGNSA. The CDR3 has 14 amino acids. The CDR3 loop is CASSIDRATYEQYF. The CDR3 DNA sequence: TGTGCCAGCAGCATCGACAGGGCTACCTACGAGCAGTACTTC.

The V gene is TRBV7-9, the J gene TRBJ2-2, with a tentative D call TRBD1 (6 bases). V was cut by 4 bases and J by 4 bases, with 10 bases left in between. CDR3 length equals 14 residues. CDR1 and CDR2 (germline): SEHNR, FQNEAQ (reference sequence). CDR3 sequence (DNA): TGTGCCAGCAGCTCGCGACAGGCCACCGGGGAGCTGTTTTTT. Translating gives CASSSRQATGELFF.

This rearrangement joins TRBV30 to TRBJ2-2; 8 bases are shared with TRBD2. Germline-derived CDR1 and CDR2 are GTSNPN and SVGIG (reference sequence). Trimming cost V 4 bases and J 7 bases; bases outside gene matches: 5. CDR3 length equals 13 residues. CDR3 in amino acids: CAWTGGVGGELFF. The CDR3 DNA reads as TGTGCCTGGACCGGGGGGGTAGGCGGGGAGCTGTTTTTT.

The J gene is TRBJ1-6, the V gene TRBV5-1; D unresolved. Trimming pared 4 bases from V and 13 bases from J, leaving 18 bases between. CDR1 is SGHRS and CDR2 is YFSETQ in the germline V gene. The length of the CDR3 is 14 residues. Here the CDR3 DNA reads TGCGCCAGCAGCATAGCTTCAGAGAGGGCTCCCCTCCACTTT. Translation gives CASSIASERAPLHF.

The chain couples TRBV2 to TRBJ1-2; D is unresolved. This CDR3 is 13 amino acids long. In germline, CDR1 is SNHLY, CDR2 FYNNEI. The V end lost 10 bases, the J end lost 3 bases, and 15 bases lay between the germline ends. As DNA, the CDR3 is TGTGCCATCCACGCGGTCGAGGACTATGGCTACACCTTC. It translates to CAIHAVEDYGYTF. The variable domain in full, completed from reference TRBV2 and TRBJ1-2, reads EPEVTQTPSHQVTQMGQEVILRCVPISNHLYFYWYRQILGQKVEFLVSFYNNEISEKSEIFDDQFSVERPDGSNFTLKIRSTKLEDSAMYFCAIHAVEDYGYTFGSGTRLTVV.

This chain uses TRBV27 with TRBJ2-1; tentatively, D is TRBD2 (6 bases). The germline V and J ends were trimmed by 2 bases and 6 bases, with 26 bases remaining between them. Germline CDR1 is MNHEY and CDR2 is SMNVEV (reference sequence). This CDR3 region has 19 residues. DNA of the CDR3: TGTGCCAGCAGTTTACGTCCGGGCGAGGCGGGGAGATTGGGCAATGAGCAGTTCTTC. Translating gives CASSLRPGEAGRLGNEQFF.

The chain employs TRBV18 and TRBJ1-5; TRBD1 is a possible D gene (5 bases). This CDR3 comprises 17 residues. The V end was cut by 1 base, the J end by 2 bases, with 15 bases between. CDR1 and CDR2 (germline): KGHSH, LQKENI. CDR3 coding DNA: TGTGCCAGCTCACCACTCGGGACTCAAAGGGGCAATCAGCCCCAGCATTTT. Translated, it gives CASSPLGTQRGNQPQHF.

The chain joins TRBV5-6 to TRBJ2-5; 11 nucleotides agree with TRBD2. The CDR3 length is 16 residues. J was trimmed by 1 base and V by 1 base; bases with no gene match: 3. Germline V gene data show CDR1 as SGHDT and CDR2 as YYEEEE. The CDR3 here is CASSLLLAGAQETQYF. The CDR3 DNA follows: TGTGCCAGCAGCTTGTTACTAGCGGGAGCCCAAGAGACCCAGTACTTC.

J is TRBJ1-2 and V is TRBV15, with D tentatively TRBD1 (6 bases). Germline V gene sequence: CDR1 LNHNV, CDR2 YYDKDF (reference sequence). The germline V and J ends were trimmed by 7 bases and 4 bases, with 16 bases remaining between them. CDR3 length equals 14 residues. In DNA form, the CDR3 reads TGTGCCACCACTAGACCCGGGACAAGCTATGGCTACACCTTC. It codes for CATTRPGTSYGYTF.

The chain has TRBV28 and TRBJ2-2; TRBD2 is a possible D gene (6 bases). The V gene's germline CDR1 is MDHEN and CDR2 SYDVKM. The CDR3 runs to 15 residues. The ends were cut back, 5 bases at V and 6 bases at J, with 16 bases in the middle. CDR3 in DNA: TGTGCCAGCAGTAATCGGAGGGGAGAAGCCGGGGAGCTGTTTTTT. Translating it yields CASSNRRGEAGELFF.